A single sample is the source of the 12 T cell receptor beta chains below, sequenced in a study of blood T cell repertoires in COVID-19. The repertoire was sequenced with immunoSEQ multiplex PCR; TCRdb's copy has only in-frame clones and lacks some. The sample carries 200,000 or so clones, approximately 91% recorded once. The material sequenced was peripheral blood. All receptors derive from a woman between 55 and 75 years old with acute or convalescent COVID-19.

In this sample, this clone turned up a few times. The V call is TRBV27, the J call TRBJ1-5; D perhaps matches TRBD1 (5 bases). Deletions cut 3 bases from V and 0 bases from J, with 12 bases between. Germline V gene lookup returns CDR1 MNHEY and CDR2 SMNVEV (reference sequence). This CDR3 is 16 amino acids long. The CDR3 region has the DNA TGTGCCAGCAGTTTCACAGGAGTTTATAGCAATCAGCCCCAGCATTTT. Translation: CASSFTGVYSNQPQHF.

The rearrangement links TRBV28 to TRBJ1-1, with 7 bases matching TRBD1. Losses at the gene ends were 1 base for V and 0 bases for J; bases not matched to a gene: 8. The CDR3 has 17 amino acids. Germline-derived CDR1 and CDR2 are MDHEN and SYDVKM. CDR3 protein: CASSLFRTGSLNTEAFF. In nucleotides, the CDR3 is TGTGCCAGCAGTTTATTCAGGACAGGCTCCTTGAACACTGAAGCTTTCTTT. The full variable domain, rest sourced from reference TRBV28 and TRBJ1-1, is DVKVTQSSRYLVKRTGEKVFLECVQDMDHENMFWYRQDPGLGLRLIYFSYDVKMKEKGDIPEGYSVSREKKERFSLILESASTNQTSMYLCASSLFRTGSLNTEAFFGQGTRLTVV.

The rearrangement links TRBV7-8 to TRBJ1-5, with D tentatively TRBD1 (5 bases). Per the germline V gene, CDR1 is SGHVS and CDR2 is FQNEAQ. V lost 2 bases and J lost 3, with 20 bases in between. The CDR3 loop spans 18 amino acids. CDR3 DNA: TGTGCCAGCAGCTTAACCTCCTCTTATGGGGGGACCAATCAGCCCCAGCATTTT. Translated, it gives CASSLTSSYGGTNQPQHF.

The V gene is TRBV10-3, the J gene TRBJ2-5; weak D call: TRBD2 (5 bases). CDR3 length: 14 residues. The V and J ends lost 5 bases and 3 bases respectively, with 13 bases between them. The germline V gene has CDR1 ENHRY and CDR2 SYGVKD. In DNA, the CDR3 is TGTGCCATCAGTAAACAAAGCGGTAAAGAGACCCAGTACTTC. It encodes CAISKQSGKETQYF.

The V gene is TRBV19, the J gene TRBJ2-2; D perhaps matches TRBD1 (6 bases). This CDR3 has 15 residues. The V end lost 3 bases, the J end lost 6 bases, and 14 bases lay between the germline ends. The V gene's germline CDR1 is LNHDA and CDR2 SQIVND (reference sequence). In DNA form, the CDR3 reads TGTGCCAGTAGTATTTCGCAGGGGACCGCCGGGGAGCTGTTTTTT. Its translation is CASSISQGTAGELFF.

This chain uses TRBV24-1 with TRBJ1-5; D may be TRBD1 (5 bases). The CDR3 runs to 15 residues. Trimming stripped 3 bases from V and 4 bases from J, with 12 bases between. Germline V gene lookup returns CDR1 KGHDR and CDR2 SFDVKD. The CDR3 reads CATSDIRGRNQPQHF. The DNA of the CDR3 is TGTGCCACCAGTGATATCCGGGGGAGGAATCAGCCCCAGCATTTT.

This clone came up many times. The chain combines TRBV6-5 with TRBJ1-6, with TRBD1 as a possible D gene (6 bases). The V and J ends lost 5 bases and 6 bases respectively, with 11 bases between them. Germline V lookup: CDR1 MNHEY, CDR2 SVGAGI. The CDR3 spans 14 residues. The CDR3 region is CASSPDRINSPLHF. The CDR3, as DNA: TGTGCCAGCAGTCCGGACAGAATTAATTCACCCCTCCACTTT.

The rearrangement uses TRBV19 and TRBJ1-6, with no clear D. V was cut by 1 base and J by 6 bases, with 7 bases left in between. The CDR3 is made up of 14 amino acids. Germline V gives CDR1 LNHDA, CDR2 SQIVND (reference sequence). In DNA, the CDR3 is TGTGCCAGTAGTATAGGGCGGCTTAATTCACCCCTCCACTTT. Amino acid sequence: CASSIGRLNSPLHF.

A few counts support this clone. The rearrangement links TRBV7-8 to TRBJ1-6; possibly TRBD1 for D (6 bases). CDR3 length: 17 residues. Germline values: CDR1 SGHVS, CDR2 FQNEAQ. Deletions cut 5 bases from V and 0 bases from J, with 14 bases between. CDR3 sequence reads: CASSPAGGSSYNSPLHF. In nucleotides, the CDR3 is TGTGCCAGCAGCCCTGCTGGGGGCTCCTCCTATAATTCACCCCTCCACTTT.

The genes are TRBV30 and TRBJ2-6; D ambiguous. The CDR3 has 14 residues. Germline-derived CDR1 and CDR2 are GTSNPN and SVGIG (reference sequence). Trimming left V 5 bases short and J 2 bases short, with 10 bases between. CDR3 sequence reads: CAWRLGAGANVLTF. CDR3 coding DNA: TGTGCCTGGCGCCTCGGTGCTGGGGCCAACGTCCTGACTTTC.

This clone came up a few times. The V call is TRBV27, the J call TRBJ1-2; D possibly corresponds to TRBD1 (6 bases). This CDR3 is 13 amino acids long. V was cut by 5 bases and J by 6 bases, with 13 bases left in between. Germline values: CDR1 MNHEY, CDR2 SMNVEV (reference sequence). The CDR3 here is CASSVTGLDGYTF. The CDR3 DNA is TGTGCCAGCAGTGTAACAGGGTTGGATGGCTACACCTTC.

The chain carries TRBV9 and TRBJ1-4; D perhaps matches TRBD1 (6 bases). V lost 0 bases, J lost 2 bases, and 8 bases lay in between. CDR1 and CDR2 from the germline V gene are SGDLS and YYNGEE. The length of the CDR3 is 15 residues. CDR3 in amino acids: CASSVVTGTNEKLFF. The DNA for the CDR3 is TGTGCCAGCAGCGTAGTAACAGGGACTAATGAAAAACTGTTTTTT.